The 8 T cell receptor beta chains below were found in one sample sequenced in a study of blood T cell repertoires in COVID-19. Data came from immunoSEQ multiplex PCR; TCRdb stores just in-frame clones and leaves some out. The sample carries a few hundred thousand clones, 65% to 90% recorded once. The sequenced sample consisted of peripheral blood. These receptor sequences come from a man aged 45 to 65 with active or convalescent COVID-19.

This chain uses TRBV27 with TRBJ2-5; a weak D match, TRBD1 (6 bases). The germline CDR1 and CDR2 sequences are MNHEY and SMNVEV (reference sequence). The V end was cut by 8 bases, the J end by 9 bases, with 19 bases between. This CDR3 has 13 amino acids. The CDR3 region has the DNA TGTGCCAGCGGGACACGTAGGGGCTTGGCCCAGTACTTC. As protein: CASGTRRGLAQYF.

The chain joins TRBV18 to TRBJ2-5, with TRBD2 identical over 7 bases. V lost 3 bases, J lost 2 bases, and 3 bases stayed unmatched. In germline, CDR1 is KGHSH, CDR2 LQKENI. The CDR3 extends over 14 amino acids. CDR3 sequence (DNA): TGTGCCAGCTCACCTGTCGGGGGGCAAGAGACCCAGTACTTC. Its translation is CASSPVGGQETQYF.

The gene calls are TRBV30 and TRBJ2-6, with a weak D call TRBD1 (6 bases). The CDR3 is 14 residues long. Germline-derived CDR1 and CDR2 are GTSNPN and SVGIG (reference sequence). V shed 3 bases and J shed 4 bases, with 10 bases lying between them. Here the CDR3 reads CAWRDSGGANVLTF. The CDR3 nucleotides are TGTGCCTGGAGGGACAGTGGAGGGGCCAACGTCCTGACTTTC.

This clone occurred a few times. This sequence joins TRBV4-1 and TRBJ2-1, with TRBD2 matching 8 bases. The germline V gene encodes CDR1 MGHRA and CDR2 YSYEKL. The CDR3 totals 14 residues. The V and J ends lost 6 bases and 8 bases, in that order; junction bases with no gene match: 9. For the CDR3, the DNA is TGCGCCAGCAGTCGTAGCGGGACGCGCGATGAGCAGTTCTTC. Its protein is CASSRSGTRDEQFF.

J is TRBJ1-6 and V is TRBV19; a possible D gene is TRBD1 (5 bases). The V gene's germline CDR1 is LNHDA and CDR2 SQIVND (reference sequence). The V end lost 7 bases, the J end lost 8 bases, and 15 bases lay between the germline ends. CDR3 length: 14 amino acids. The CDR3 DNA reads as TGTGCCAGTAAGCCCAGGGTTCACGATTCACCCCTCCACTTT. Amino acids: CASKPRVHDSPLHF. The full variable domain, its missing parts supplied by reference TRBV19 and TRBJ1-6, is DGGITQSPKYLFRKEGQNVTLSCEQNLNHDAMYWYRQDPGQGLRLIYYSQIVNDFQKGDIAEGYSVSREKKESFPLTVTSAQKNPTAFYLCASKPRVHDSPLHFGNGTRLTVT.

The chain uses TRBV5-4 and TRBJ2-1, with 15 bases matching TRBD2. Looked up from germline, CDR1 is SGHNT and CDR2 is YYREEE (reference sequence). V gave up 0 bases and J gave up 10 bases; unmatched junction bases: 8. The CDR3 totals 17 residues. CDR3: CASSLAGGLAGGGEQFF. CDR3 in DNA: TGTGCCAGCAGCTTGGCCGGAGGACTAGCGGGAGGGGGGGAGCAGTTCTTC.

This chain uses TRBV25-1 with TRBJ1-5; D perhaps matches TRBD1 (6 bases). Germline loops: CDR1 MGHDK, CDR2 SYGVNS. This CDR3 spans 14 amino acids. Trimming removed 6 bases from V and 7 bases from J, with 16 bases in between. CDR3 DNA sequence: TGTGCCAGCAGCCAAACAGGGTGGGGACAGCCCCAGCATTTT. It codes for CASSQTGWGQPQHF.

Concerning this clone: No DNA is shown, since the ends of the CDR3 on it are uncertain; the CDR3 is the one TCRdb lists. J is TRBJ2-3 and V is TRBV11-2; the table calls TRBD2, which could not be checked here. The CDR3 is 13 residues long, counting both termini. CDR1 and CDR2 (germline): SGHAT, FQNNGV. This chain's CDR3 is CASSLVAGGAGNF.